Shown below are 29 T cell receptor beta chains from a single sample sequenced in a study of siplizumab effects on memory and regulatory T cells. Clones were sequenced by immunoSEQ multiplex PCR, and TCRdb holds only the in-frame ones, with some missing. The data contain fewer than 120,000 clones, just under 95% of them seen just once; the ten biggest clones take up 1% to 1.5%. The sample consisted of CD4+ T cells sorted from blood. The receptor source for this set is a human donor in good health.

The gene calls are TRBV10-2 and TRBJ1-2; D unclear. The length of the CDR3 is 12 residues. Germline CDR1 and CDR2: WSHSY and SAAADI. The germline V and J ends were trimmed by 0 bases and 5 bases, with 4 bases remaining between them. In DNA form, the CDR3 reads TGCGCCAGCAGTGAGTCCGGATATGGCTACACCTTC. Residues: CASSESGYGYTF.

The chain carries TRBV14 and TRBJ2-7, with 9 bases fitting TRBD1. CDR3 size: 16 residues. The junction had 10 bases not matched to a gene; V was cut back by 4 bases and J by 3 bases. Germline V gene lookup returns CDR1 SGHDN and CDR2 FVKESK. CDR3 in amino acids: CASSPTQGQGNYEQYF. The DNA for the CDR3 is TGTGCCAGCAGCCCCACCCAGGGACAGGGCAACTACGAGCAGTACTTC.

CDR3 bases: TGTGCCAGCAGCCCCAATCTAGGGGGGTCCTACAATGAGCAGTTCTTC. It is translated as CASSPNLGGSYNEQFF. The rearrangement joins TRBV7-3 to TRBJ2-1, with D perhaps being TRBD1 or TRBD2 (6 bases each). V was trimmed by 5 bases and J by 1 base, leaving 15 bases between them. Germline loops: CDR1 SGHTA, CDR2 FQGTGA. CDR3 length: 16 residues.

This rearrangement joins TRBV4-1 to TRBJ2-1; D remains ambiguous. Germline values: CDR1 MGHRA, CDR2 YSYEKL. CDR3 length: 14 residues. V was cut by 6 bases and J by 5 bases, with 14 bases left in between. CDR3 coding DNA: TGCGCCAGCAGGCTCGGAGCGCAAAACAATGAGCAGTTCTTC. This sequence encodes CASRLGAQNNEQFF.

The chain links TRBV18 to TRBJ1-1; D unresolved. With 2 bases removed from V and 4 bases from J, the gap between germline ends came to 8 bases. Germline CDR1 is KGHSH and CDR2 is LQKENI. The CDR3 has 13 residues. The CDR3 reads CASSPDRSTEAFF. As DNA, the CDR3 is TGTGCCAGCTCACCAGACCGGTCCACTGAAGCTTTCTTT. Supplemented by reference TRBV18 and TRBJ1-1, the full variable domain reads NAGVMQNPRHLVRRRGQEARLRCSPMKGHSHVYWYRQLPEEGLKFMVYLQKENIIDESGMPKERFSAEFPKEGPSILRIQQVVRGDSAAYFCASSPDRSTEAFFGQGTRLTVV.

The chain recombines TRBV7-8 with TRBJ2-3; the match to TRBD2 covers 8 bases. This CDR3 has 12 residues. V trimming: 5 bases; J trimming: 8 bases; junction bases outside the gene matches: 3. The V gene's germline CDR1 is SGHVS and CDR2 FQNEAQ. CDR3 bases: TGTGCCAGCAGCCCCCGGGGGGGTACGCAGTATTTT. This codes for CASSPRGGTQYF.

The chain employs TRBV19 and TRBJ1-4; D not certain. CDR1 and CDR2 (germline): LNHDA, SQIVND (reference sequence). The CDR3 covers 15 residues. The V and J ends lost 3 bases and 4 bases respectively, with 12 bases between them. CDR3 coding DNA: TGTGCCAGTAGTATTACAGCGCAAGGTAATGAAAAACTGTTTTTT. As protein: CASSITAQGNEKLFF.

The chain is built from TRBV5-1 and TRBJ2-7; 13 bases map to TRBD2. CDR3 length: 15 amino acids. The trim removed 0 bases at V and 7 bases at J, leaving 4 bases unmatched. Germline assignment: CDR1 SGHRS and CDR2 YFSETQ. The CDR3 spells CASSLGTSGGNEQYF. The CDR3 nucleotides are TGCGCCAGCAGCTTGGGGACTAGCGGGGGAAATGAGCAGTACTTC.

The rearrangement uses TRBV4-1 and TRBJ2-7; no firm D call. Germline V CDR1 and CDR2: MGHRA, YSYEKL. Trimming cost V 1 base and J 2 bases, with 9 bases left between them. This CDR3 region has 14 residues. The CDR3 nucleotides read TGCGCCAGCAGCCAAGGGCGCGTCGCCTACGAGCAGTACTTC. Translated, it gives CASSQGRVAYEQYF.

This chain uses TRBV7-8 with TRBJ2-7, with D possibly TRBD2 on 6 matching bases. This CDR3 spans 14 amino acids. Germline V gene data show CDR1 as SGHVS and CDR2 as FQNEAQ. V lost 1 base and J lost 3, with 10 bases in between. CDR3: CASSLVGGNYEQYF. Here the CDR3 DNA reads TGTGCCAGCAGCTTAGTTGGAGGGAACTACGAGCAGTACTTC.

This sequence joins TRBV5-6 and TRBJ1-2; TRBD1 is a possible D gene (6 bases). Trimming shortened V by 0 bases and J by 4 bases, and 10 bases separated the two germline ends. Germline V gives CDR1 SGHDT, CDR2 YYEEEE. The CDR3 has 14 amino acids. The DNA for the CDR3 is TGTGCCAGCAGCTTGGAGACAGGCCTCTATGGCTACACCTTC. Translating gives CASSLETGLYGYTF.

The chain uses TRBV6-5 and TRBJ2-7; D gene unclear. This CDR3 is 14 amino acids long. Germline V gene sequence: CDR1 MNHEY, CDR2 SVGAGI. With 4 bases removed from V and 0 bases from J, the gap between germline ends came to 10 bases. CDR3 in DNA: TGTGCCAGCAGTTCAAACTTCGACTCCTACGAGCAGTACTTC. This translates into CASSSNFDSYEQYF.

This clone occurred once. The chain couples TRBV7-2 to TRBJ1-2; 7 positions match TRBD1. Germline trimming cut 2 bases from V and 6 bases from J; bases unmatched to any gene: 9. Germline lookup yields CDR1 SGHTA and CDR2 FQGNSA. The CDR3 covers 15 residues. The CDR3 here is CASSLSPSGTDGYTF. The DNA for the CDR3 is TGTGCCAGCAGCTTAAGCCCCTCAGGGACAGATGGCTACACCTTC.

The chain carries TRBV18 and TRBJ1-3; TRBD1 matches at 9 bases. CDR1 and CDR2 from the germline V gene are KGHSH and LQKENI. Trimming cost V 4 bases and J 0 bases; bases outside gene matches: 1. The CDR3 sequence is 15 residues long. The CDR3 sequence is CASSLGQGSGNTIYF. In DNA, the CDR3 is TGTGCCAGCTCACTGGGACAGGGCTCTGGAAACACCATATATTTT.

The chain links TRBV28 to TRBJ1-2, with D maybe TRBD1 (5 bases). The CDR3 length is 11 residues. V was shortened by 8 bases and J by 6 bases, with 10 bases between the two germline ends. Germline lookup yields CDR1 MDHEN and CDR2 SYDVKM. The CDR3 is CASQRGHGYTF. The CDR3 bases are TGTGCCAGCCAGAGGGGCCATGGCTACACCTTC.

The chain is built from TRBV5-3 and TRBJ1-3; D gene unclear. TRBV5-3 is known as an ORF, though its function is uncertain. The CDR3 runs 16 residues. The germline V and J ends were trimmed by 4 bases and 0 bases, with 14 bases remaining between them. CDR3 loop: CARSPRTESSGNTIYF. For the CDR3, the DNA is TGTGCCAGAAGCCCTAGGACGGAGAGCTCTGGAAACACCATATATTTT.

Written as DNA, the CDR3 is TGTGCCAGCAGCGGATCCGGGACACTCGGTGAAAAACTGTTTTTT. Protein product: CASSGSGTLGEKLFF. The V and J genes are TRBV11-1 and TRBJ1-4; tentatively, D is TRBD1 (6 bases). The V gene's germline CDR1 is SGHAT and CDR2 FQDESV (reference sequence). The CDR3 runs to 15 residues. V was pared by 5 bases and J by 7 bases, with 17 bases between. Full variable domain (outside the CDR3, taken from reference TRBV11-1 and TRBJ1-4): EAEVAQSPRYKITEKSQAVAFWCDPISGHATLYWYRQILGQGPELLVQFQDESVVDDSQLPKDRFSAERLKGVDSTLKIQPAELGDSAMYLCASSGSGTLGEKLFFGSGTQLSVL.

The chain uses TRBV7-8 and TRBJ1-3; 7 bases are a match to TRBD1. Trimming at V came to 5 bases and at J to 3 bases, leaving 7 bases not matched to a gene. Germline CDR1 SGHVS, CDR2 FQNEAQ. This CDR3 is built from 15 residues. CDR3: CASSVRGQRGNTIYF. The CDR3 DNA sequence: TGTGCCAGCAGCGTCAGGGGACAGCGTGGAAACACCATATATTTT.

This clone has just one count. The chain carries TRBV19 and TRBJ1-2; D is ambiguous. The V end lost 5 bases, the J end lost 8 bases, and 15 bases lay between the germline ends. Germline CDR1 and CDR2: LNHDA and SQIVND (reference sequence). The length of the CDR3 is 13 residues. The DNA for the CDR3 is TGTGCCAGTAGTTTACAGACTTCTCTCGGCTACACCTTC. The encoded protein is CASSLQTSLGYTF.

The rearrangement uses TRBV7-6 and TRBJ2-5; 15 bases map to TRBD2. The CDR3 contains 16 residues. Germline assignment: CDR1 SGHVS and CDR2 FNYEAQ. The trim removed 5 bases at V and 4 bases at J, leaving 5 bases unmatched. CDR3: CASSRGLAGGGETQYF. The CDR3 DNA follows: TGTGCCAGCAGCCGGGGACTAGCGGGAGGTGGAGAGACCCAGTACTTC. The complete variable domain, with remaining parts taken from reference TRBV7-6 and TRBJ2-5, reads GAGVSQSPRYKVTKRGQDVALRCDPISGHVSLYWYRQALGQGPEFLTYFNYEAQQDKSGLPNDRFSAERPEGSISTLTIQRTEQRDSAMYRCASSRGLAGGGETQYFGPGTRLLVL.

J is TRBJ2-7 and V is TRBV9; TRBD2 matches at 13 bases. Germline assignment: CDR1 SGDLS and CDR2 YYNGEE. V lost 6 bases and J lost 2; bases outside the gene matches: 11. The CDR3 length is 17 residues. The CDR3 bases are TGTGCCAGCAACCAAGAGGGACTAGCGGGGCGACCCTACGAGCAGTACTTC. It translates to CASNQEGLAGRPYEQYF.

V is TRBV6-5 and J is TRBJ2-7; TRBD1 might be the D (8 bases). This CDR3 contains 15 residues. V was pared by 3 bases and J by 4 bases, with 16 bases between. Germline V gene lookup returns CDR1 MNHEY and CDR2 SVGAGI. CDR3 residues: CASSYLYRGGYEQYF. The CDR3 nucleotides are TGTGCCAGCAGTTATTTGTACAGGGGGGGGTACGAGCAGTACTTC.

CDR3 protein: CAGRKEQGAQHF. The CDR3 coding sequence is TGTGCCGGTCGAAAGGAACAGGGAGCCCAGCATTTT. The chain has TRBV6-5 and TRBJ1-5; possibly TRBD1 for D (6 bases). The CDR3 consists of 12 residues. V lost 11 bases and J 11 bases, leaving 19 bases between the germline ends. Germline CDR1 reads MNHEY; CDR2 reads SVGAGI.

V is TRBV18 and J is TRBJ1-1; no reliable D call. The V and J ends lost 3 bases and 1 base respectively, with 12 bases between them. There are 15 residues in the CDR3. Germline V gives CDR1 KGHSH, CDR2 LQKENI. CDR3 sequence (DNA): TGTGCCAGCTCACCCTTGCACGGAACGAACACTGAAGCTTTCTTT. It yields the protein CASSPLHGTNTEAFF. Combining the CDR3 with reference TRBV18 and TRBJ1-1 gives the whole variable domain NAGVMQNPRHLVRRRGQEARLRCSPMKGHSHVYWYRQLPEEGLKFMVYLQKENIIDESGMPKERFSAEFPKEGPSILRIQQVVRGDSAAYFCASSPLHGTNTEAFFGQGTRLTVV.

The chain couples TRBV19 to TRBJ2-1; D remains unclear. Germline V gene data show CDR1 as LNHDA and CDR2 as SQIVND (reference sequence). The CDR3 consists of 13 residues. Trimming took off 3 bases at V and 8 bases at J, with 11 bases between the two ends. The CDR3 nucleotides read TGTGCCAGTAGTATTGGAACGAGCTATGAGCAGTTCTTC. The encoded protein is CASSIGTSYEQFF.

This clone was recorded only once. The J gene is TRBJ2-5, the V gene TRBV29-1; 9 bases agree with TRBD1. V was pared by 7 bases and J by 5 bases, with 8 bases of the junction left unmatched. CDR3 length: 13 amino acids. CDR1 and CDR2 (germline): SQVTM, ANQGSEA. In nucleotides, the CDR3 is TGCAGCGCCCGACAGGGGGTTCTGGAGACCCAGTACTTC. Translated: CSARQGVLETQYF.

The chain is built from TRBV14 and TRBJ2-3; D ambiguous. Looked up from germline, CDR1 is SGHDN and CDR2 is FVKESK. The CDR3 has 19 amino acids. V gave up 1 base and J gave up 0 bases, with 20 bases separating them. This CDR3 is CASSQVKSLIQASTDTQYF. As DNA, the CDR3 is TGTGCCAGCAGCCAAGTAAAATCCCTTATCCAGGCTAGCACAGATACGCAGTATTTT.

The rearrangement uses TRBV5-1 and TRBJ2-2; TRBD1 is a possible D gene (5 bases). This CDR3 is 13 amino acids long. The germline CDR1 and CDR2 sequences are SGHRS and YFSETQ. V was shortened by 3 bases and J by 5 bases, with 8 bases between the two germline ends. The CDR3 nucleotides are TGCGCCAGCAGCTCCCAGGGTACCGGGGAGCTGTTTTTT. Amino acids: CASSSQGTGELFF.

This chain joins TRBV7-2 and TRBJ2-5, with D possibly being TRBD1 or TRBD2 (6 bases each). The CDR3 is 15 residues long. V lost 5 bases to trimming and J lost 5 bases, with 18 bases between them. Looked up from germline, CDR1 is SGHTA and CDR2 is FQGNSA. CDR3 DNA: TGTGCCAGCAGCCCTAACAGGGAGGTGAGCGAGACCCAGTACTTC. The encoded protein is CASSPNREVSETQYF.